One and the same sample provided the 7 T cell receptor beta chains below, sequenced in a study of early T cells in non-severe SARS-CoV-2 infection. TCRdb processed the 5' RACE reads anew with MiXCR; each CDR3 protein has one entry. This sample has some 80,000 distinct CDR3 sequences, with more than 10% found just once. Sequenced material: whole blood. These receptors were taken from an adult who was a healthcare worker with PCR-confirmed SARS-CoV-2 infection or an uninfected control (not recorded which).

This clonotype showed up just a few times. The rearrangement uses TRBV2 and TRBJ2-3; possibly TRBD1 or TRBD2 for D (6 bases each). V was pared by 0 bases and J by 5 bases, with 15 bases between. This CDR3 region has 16 residues. The germline CDR1 and CDR2 sequences are SNHLY and FYNNEI. The CDR3 loop is CASSEAGGGGLDTQYF. The DNA for the CDR3 is TGTGCCAGCAGTGAAGCGGGAGGAGGGGGATTAGATACGCAGTATTTT.

CDR3 amino acids: CASASLWGRGEDTQYF. CDR3 bases: TGTGCCAGCGCGTCTCTGTGGGGAAGGGGGGAGGATACGCAGTATTTT. The rearrangement links TRBV7-2 to TRBJ2-3, with D perhaps being TRBD1 or TRBD2 (6 bases each). The CDR3 sequence is 16 residues long. V was cut by 8 bases and J by 6 bases, with 24 bases left in between. In germline, CDR1 is SGHTA, CDR2 FQGNSA.

This clonotype was counted many times. V and J are TRBV6-6 and TRBJ1-1, with D possibly matching TRBD1 (6 bases). Trimming removed 0 bases at V and 1 base at J, with 15 bases between. The CDR3 length is 17 residues. Germline loops: CDR1 MNHNY, CDR2 SVGAGI (reference sequence). The CDR3 loop is CASSYSSRGARNTEAFF. The CDR3 bases are TGTGCCAGCAGTTACTCGAGTAGGGGGGCCCGGAACACTGAAGCTTTCTTT.

This rearrangement joins TRBV5-1 to TRBJ2-5; D is perhaps TRBD2 (5 bases). This CDR3 contains 14 residues. V shed 1 base and J shed 3 bases, with 10 bases lying between them. CDR1 is SGHRS and CDR2 is YFSETQ in the germline V gene. The CDR3 coding sequence is TGCGCCAGCAGCTTGAACCCCGGGAAAGAGACCCAGTACTTC. Protein sequence: CASSLNPGKETQYF.

The CDR3 nucleotides are TGTGCCAGCAGCCAAGTCGTACCGGGACAGGGTTTTTACCTCCCTGAAGCTTTCTTT. Its protein product is CASSQVVPGQGFYLPEAFF. The chain carries TRBV3-1 and TRBJ1-1; 9 nucleotides match TRBD1. Germline assignment: CDR1 LGHDT and CDR2 YNNKEL (reference sequence). The CDR3 has 19 residues. With 1 base clipped from V and 6 bases from J, the junction kept 18 bases outside the gene matches.

There are a few counts of this clonotype. Germline is not matched at one junction end, which may reflect a read error. The J gene is TRBJ2-7, the V gene TRBV5-1; maybe TRBD2 (6 bases). Germline CDR1 reads SGHRS; CDR2 reads YFSETQ. The CDR3 runs 13 residues. The CDR3 nucleotides are TGCGCCAGCAGCTATACTAGCTCCCACGAGCAGTACTTC. Protein product: CASSYTSSHEQYF.

In regard to this clonotype: Relative to the germline gene, one junction end is altered; a read error may explain this. The chain has TRBV7-9 and TRBJ2-7, with no clear D. Germline V gene sequence: CDR1 SEHNR, CDR2 FQNEAQ (reference sequence). CDR3 size: 12 residues. This chain's CDR3 is CASSSDSNEQYF. DNA of the CDR3: TGTGCCAGCAGCTCCGACTCCAACGAGCAGTACTTC.